The present TCR beta chain was sequenced within a study of shared clonotypes between healthy human individuals. Study findings and constraints: Since donors were few, the genetic and exposure-history diversity represented was limited.

Only Caucasian adults living in Nashville, Tennessee made up the donor group. Unmatched junction bases numbered 2, after V lost 0 bases and J lost 3 bases. The germline CDR1 and CDR2 sequences are SGHNT and YYREEE (reference sequence). The CDR3 has 15 amino acids. Comment on this clone: No antigen is known for it.

The repertoire was sequenced with immunoSEQ multiplex PCR; TCRdb's copy has only in-frame clones and lacks some. The profile shows 1,400,000 or so clones, about 98.5% of them singletons. The TCR was taken from a man younger than 45 in good health. Sequenced input: naive CD4+ T cells sorted from blood. Subset here: CD45RA+ positively selected. The rearrangement uses TRBV5-4 and TRBJ2-1; the match to TRBD2 covers 8 bases. CDR3 protein: CASSLVGTSYNEQFF. The DNA for the CDR3 is TGTGCCAGCAGCTTGGTTGGGACTAGCTACAATGAGCAGTTCTTC. Looking up the rest from reference TRBV5-4 and TRBJ2-1 gives the full variable domain: ETGVTQSPTHLIKTRGQQVTLRCSSQSGHNTVSWYQQALGQGPQFIFQYYREEENGRGNFPPRFSGLQFPNYSSELNVNALELDDSALYLCASSLVGTSYNEQFFGPGTRLTVL.